The rows below give T cell receptor beta chains drawn from one sample of a study of CD8 T cells in Susac syndrome. TCRdb re-derived calls from the immunoSEQ multiplex PCR reads in MiXCR, one entry per CDR3 protein. The data contain about 150,000 distinct CDR3 sequences, approximately 94% of them singletons. The sample was CD4+ T cells from PBMCs. The source is a human donor with Susac syndrome. CDR3s include the opening cysteine and the closing phenylalanine or tryptophan. The D gene is left open where the match is weak. A clone size is listed for some rows: how often the clone was seen (once, few, many), or a class if it is expanded.

v_gene	abundance	j_gene	d_gene	CDR3aa	CDR3nt
TRBV20-1	-	TRBJ1-3	TRBD1	CSADQTGGGNTIYF	TGCAGTGCTGACCAGACAGGGGGCGGAAACACCATATATTTT
TRBV7-2	-	TRBJ2-1	-	CASSQPTYNEQFF	TGTGCCAGCAGCCAACCAACGTACAATGAGCAGTTCTTC
TRBV20-1	-	TRBJ2-6	-	CSAKAGAEGISGANVLTF	TGCAGTGCTAAAGCGGGCGCCGAAGGTATCTCTGGGGCCAACGTCCTGACTTTC
TRBV3-1	-	TRBJ2-5	-	CASSQEPRGTQYF	TGTGCCAGCAGCCAAGAGCCCCGGGGGACCCAGTACTTC
TRBV2	-	TRBJ2-3	-	CASSRTASPTDTQYF	TGTGCCAGCAGTAGAACAGCAAGCCCCACAGATACGCAGTATTTT
TRBV29-1	-	TRBJ1-2	-	CSVEPGYPSGYTF	TGCAGCGTTGAACCTGGGTATCCGTCTGGCTACACCTTC
TRBV11-3	-	TRBJ2-2	TRBD1	CASSKLTGGNTGELFF	TGTGCCAGCAGTAAACTGACAGGGGGCAACACCGGGGAGCTGTTTTTT
TRBV9	-	TRBJ2-1	TRBD2	CASSVATGGPSEQFF	TGTGCCAGCAGCGTAGCTACGGGGGGTCCTAGCGAGCAGTTCTTC
TRBV5-4	-	TRBJ1-2	TRBD1	CASSSPTGDYGYTF	TGTGCCAGCAGCTCCCCCACAGGGGACTATGGCTACACCTTC
TRBV7-9	-	TRBJ1-5	TRBD1	CASSSSGTGVNQPQHF	TGTGCCAGCAGCTCTTCCGGGACAGGGGTCAATCAGCCCCAGCATTTT
TRBV12-3/TRBV12-4	-	TRBJ2-2	-	CASSLLPGELFF	TGTGCCAGCAGTTTATTACCCGGGGAGCTGTTTTTT
TRBV7-6	-	TRBJ2-3	-	CASSLKPDTQYF	TGTGCCAGCAGCTTAAAGCCAGATACGCAGTATTTT
TRBV12-3/TRBV12-4	-	TRBJ2-7	TRBD2	CASSWTSGSYEQYF	TGTGCCAGCAGCTGGACTAGCGGGAGCTACGAGCAGTACTTC
TRBV27	-	TRBJ2-7	-	CASSRGQRAEQYF	TGTGCCAGCAGTCGAGGACAGCGCGCGGAGCAGTACTTC
TRBV5-1	-	TRBJ2-3	-	CASSGGTPSTDTQYF	TGCGCCAGCAGCGGCGGGACTCCTTCCACAGATACGCAGTATTTT
TRBV20-1	-	TRBJ2-1	-	CSARENEQFF	TGCAGTGCTAGAGAAAATGAGCAGTTCTTC
TRBV20-1	-	TRBJ1-2	TRBD1	CSAEPGQAVYGYTF	TGCAGTGCTGAACCGGGACAGGCCGTATATGGCTACACCTTC
TRBV7-3	-	TRBJ2-2	-	CASSFSSTGELFF	TGTGCCAGCAGCTTTTCGAGCACCGGGGAGCTGTTTTTT
TRBV5-1	-	TRBJ2-1	TRBD2	CASSVGTSGRAQRNEQFF	TGCGCCAGCAGCGTCGGGACTAGCGGGAGGGCCCAGCGCAATGAGCAGTTCTTC
TRBV4-1	-	TRBJ1-3	TRBD1	CASSPSPQGDTIYF	TGCGCCAGCAGCCCGAGCCCCCAGGGGGACACCATATATTTT
TRBV7-2	-	TRBJ1-1	-	CASSLSGERDTEAFF	TGTGCCAGCAGCCTTTCAGGGGAAAGAGACACTGAAGCTTTCTTT
TRBV9	-	TRBJ1-4	TRBD1	CASSAGQGITNEKLFF	TGTGCCAGCAGCGCGGGACAGGGGATAACTAATGAAAAACTGTTTTTT
TRBV28	-	TRBJ1-2	TRBD1	CASSSYRGQGGYTF	TGTGCCAGCAGTTCCTACAGGGGGCAGGGTGGCTACACCTTC
TRBV3-1	-	TRBJ1-2	-	CASSQEGLYGYTF	TGTGCCAGCAGCCAAGAGGGCCTCTATGGCTACACCTTC
TRBV6-6	-	TRBJ2-7	-	CASSYSGRGSREQYF	TGTGCCAGCAGTTACTCGGGAAGGGGAAGTCGCGAGCAGTACTTC
TRBV4-1	once	TRBJ2-7	-	CASSQGRAQGRSYEQYF	TGCGCCAGCAGCCAAGGCCGGGCCCAGGGAAGATCCTACGAGCAGTACTTC
TRBV12-3/TRBV12-4	-	TRBJ2-4	-	CASSSTVKNIQYF	TGTGCCAGCAGTTCCACCGTCAAAAACATTCAGTACTTC
TRBV11-1	-	TRBJ2-5	-	CASSFAGDRETQYF	TGTGCCAGCAGCTTCGCAGGGGATCGGGAGACCCAGTACTTC
TRBV7-8	-	TRBJ1-1	-	CASSPGQEAFF	TGTGCCAGCAGCCCCGGACAGGAAGCTTTCTTT
TRBV29-1	-	TRBJ1-1	-	CSATQGPNTEAFF	TGCAGCGCCACGCAGGGGCCGAACACTGAAGCTTTCTTT
TRBV12-3/TRBV12-4	-	TRBJ1-2	-	CASSLNSAYGYTF	TGTGCCAGCAGTTTGAACAGCGCCTATGGCTACACCTTC
TRBV4-2	-	TRBJ2-1	TRBD2	CASSQDNQREGEQFF	TGTGCCAGCAGCCAAGATAACCAGCGGGAAGGTGAGCAGTTCTTC
TRBV4-1	-	TRBJ1-3	TRBD1	CASSQGQGATIYF	TGCGCCAGCAGCCAAGGACAGGGTGCCACCATATATTTT
TRBV9	once	TRBJ2-7	TRBD2	CASSATSGAAQQYF	TGTGCCAGCAGCGCGACTAGCGGGGCCGCTCAGCAGTACTTC
TRBV29-1	-	TRBJ2-3	-	CSVAGRLSTDTQYF	TGCAGCGTTGCGGGTCGGCTAAGCACAGATACGCAGTATTTT
TRBV5-4	-	TRBJ1-2	-	CASSPNPGWGGYTF	TGTGCCAGCAGCCCGAATCCGGGATGGGGCGGCTACACCTTC
TRBV20-1	-	TRBJ2-5	-	CSAGLIGLEETQYF	TGCAGTGCCGGCCTTATCGGACTCGAAGAGACCCAGTACTTC
TRBV9	-	TRBJ2-5	-	CASNSGQETQYF	TGTGCCAGCAACTCGGGGCAAGAGACCCAGTACTTC
TRBV20-1	-	TRBJ1-5	TRBD1	CSASPGTGVQPQHF	TGCAGTGCTAGCCCCGGGACAGGGGTTCAGCCCCAGCATTTT
TRBV27	-	TRBJ1-6	-	CASSFWLNSPLHF	TGTGCCAGCAGTTTTTGGTTGAATTCACCCCTCCACTTT
TRBV5-1	-	TRBJ2-7	-	CASSSGLSLGPNYEQYF	TGCGCCAGCAGCTCGGGACTCTCCCTGGGCCCAAACTACGAGCAGTACTTC
TRBV20-1	-	TRBJ2-1	-	CSASQSSSGSYNEQFF	TGCAGTGCTAGCCAATCTAGTAGTGGGTCCTACAATGAGCAGTTCTTC
TRBV20-1	-	TRBJ1-1	-	CSMSRQNTEAFF	TGCAGTATGTCTAGACAGAACACTGAAGCTTTCTTT
TRBV12-3/TRBV12-4	-	TRBJ2-1	-	CASRNYPRGSHNEQFF	TGTGCCAGCAGAAACTATCCCCGGGGATCCCACAATGAGCAGTTCTTC
TRBV20-1	-	TRBJ2-1	TRBD2	CSARDEMGGRGHNEQFF	TGCAGTGCTAGAGATGAGATGGGCGGGAGGGGCCACAATGAGCAGTTCTTC
TRBV7-6	-	TRBJ1-4	-	CASSLVGTGNEKLFF	TGTGCCAGCAGCTTAGTGGGGACGGGGAATGAAAAACTGTTTTTT
TRBV3-1	-	TRBJ2-7	TRBD2	CASSQLAGGEQYF	TGTGCCAGCAGCCAGTTAGCGGGAGGTGAGCAGTACTTC
TRBV21-1	-	TRBJ2-7	-	CASSKGNRVRHEQYF	TGTGCCAGCAGCAAAGGGAACAGGGTGCGCCACGAGCAGTACTTC
TRBV11-2	-	TRBJ1-1	TRBD1	CASSPDRVRTEAFF	TGTGCCAGCAGCCCGGACAGGGTGAGAACTGAAGCTTTCTTT
TRBV20-1	-	TRBJ2-1	TRBD2	CSAREGLYEQFF	TGCAGTGCTAGAGAGGGACTATATGAGCAGTTCTTC
TRBV25-1	once	TRBJ1-2	-	CASSDSGANYGYTF	TGTGCCAGCAGTGATTCCGGGGCAAACTATGGCTACACCTTC
TRBV29-1	-	TRBJ2-7	-	CSVEDRSYEQYF	TGCAGCGTTGAAGACAGATCCTACGAGCAGTACTTC